This T cell receptor beta chain was observed in a study of OX40 agonist ivuxolimab in advanced cancers. In the study overall: Age averaged around 58 years (range roughly 20 to 90), and more than 80% were male. Prior therapy, whether anti-PD-1, anti-PD-L1 or anti-CTLA-4, was allowed, and about 40% had some. Overall study results and limits: Relative to CD4+, CD8+ T cells held more expanded clones on average. Some nonresponders additionally presented with little normalized T-cell clonal expansion.

Only in-frame clones appear in the TCRdb table, and some are missing; sequencing was by immunoSEQ multiplex PCR. The profile shows about 150,000 clones, 85% to 95% of them singletons. To note about this clone: Its antigen is unknown.

V was cut by 2 bases and J by 7 bases, with 17 bases left in between. Germline lookup yields CDR1 SGDLS and CDR2 YYNGEE. The CDR3 has 15 amino acids. The sample was CD4+ or CD8+ T cells sorted from blood, taken in a trial of the OX40 agonist ivuxolimab. This rearrangement joins TRBV9 to TRBJ2-3, with TRBD2 as a possible D gene (6 bases). The clonotype comes from an adult with an advanced solid tumor such as melanoma, head and neck, liver or kidney cancer. The CDR3 nucleotides read TGTGCCAGCAGCGTTGGCGGGATAGAAGGGAATACGCAGTATTTT. This translates into CASSVGGIEGNTQYF.